Below are 4 T cell receptor beta chains sequenced from a single sample in a study of blood T cell repertoires in COVID-19. Here immunoSEQ multiplex PCR was the method, and the copy in TCRdb shows in-frame clones only, minus some. The repertoire holds about 350,000 clones, with around nine tenths as singletons. Sequenced material: peripheral blood. The receptors originated from a woman aged 18-29 years who had recovered from COVID-19.

The chain has TRBV30 and TRBJ1-1; unclear D gene. Germline lookup yields CDR1 GTSNPN and CDR2 SVGIG (reference sequence). Trimming took off 0 bases at V and 5 bases at J, with 4 bases between the two ends. The CDR3 totals 11 residues. For the CDR3, the DNA is TGTGCCTGGAGTGTACTGACTGAAGCTTTCTTT. Amino acid sequence: CAWSVLTEAFF.

This chain uses TRBV7-2 with TRBJ2-1; TRBD2 agrees at 7 bases. The germline V gene has CDR1 SGHTA and CDR2 FQGNSA. Losses at the gene ends were 1 base for V and 2 bases for J; bases not matched to a gene: 5. CDR3 size: 16 residues. The DNA for the CDR3 is TGTGCCAGCAGCTTAGTGGGTGGGACTACCTACAATGAGCAGTTCTTC. Its translation is CASSLVGGTTYNEQFF.

The chain links TRBV5-1 to TRBJ1-1; 7 bases are a match to TRBD1. V lost 2 bases, J lost 8 bases, and 9 bases stayed unmatched. The CDR3 extends over 14 amino acids. Germline CDR1 and CDR2: SGHRS and YFSETQ. CDR3: CASSFDRDLSEAFF. The DNA of the CDR3 is TGCGCCAGCAGCTTTGACAGGGATCTCAGCGAAGCTTTCTTT.

This clone was counted only a few times. The V and J genes are TRBV21-1 and TRBJ1-1; the D call in the table, TRBD1, was not verified against the DNA. TRBV21-1 is noted as a pseudogene. The CDR3 runs to 14 residues. CDR3 residues: CASSTTGGNTEAFF. CDR3 nucleotides: TGTGCCAGCAGCACGACAGGGGGGAACACTGAAGCTTTCTTT.